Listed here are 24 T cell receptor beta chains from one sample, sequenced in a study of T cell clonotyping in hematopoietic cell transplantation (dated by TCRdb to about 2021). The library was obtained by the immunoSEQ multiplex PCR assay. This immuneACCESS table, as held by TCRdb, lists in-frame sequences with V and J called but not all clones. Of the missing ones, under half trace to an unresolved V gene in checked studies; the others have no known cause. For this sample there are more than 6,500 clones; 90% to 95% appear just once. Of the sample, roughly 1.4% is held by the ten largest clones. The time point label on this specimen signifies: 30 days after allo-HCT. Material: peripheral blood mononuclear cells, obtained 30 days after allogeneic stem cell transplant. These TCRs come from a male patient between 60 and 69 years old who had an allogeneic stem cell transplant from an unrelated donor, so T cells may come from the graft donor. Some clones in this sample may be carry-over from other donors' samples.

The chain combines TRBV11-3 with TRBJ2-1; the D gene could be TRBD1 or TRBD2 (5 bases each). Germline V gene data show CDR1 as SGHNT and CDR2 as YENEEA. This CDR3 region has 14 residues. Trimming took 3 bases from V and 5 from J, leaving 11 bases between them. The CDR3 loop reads CASSFGAWDNEQFF. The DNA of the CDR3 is TGTGCCAGCAGCTTCGGGGCCTGGGACAATGAGCAGTTCTTC.

The CDR3 nucleotides read TGTGCCAGCTCACCAAGGGTGGGGCTTTACTCTAGGGTTGGCAGTGGCTACACCTTC. It is translated as CASSPRVGLYSRVGSGYTF. This sequence joins TRBV18 and TRBJ1-2; D may be TRBD1 (5 bases). Germline assignment: CDR1 KGHSH and CDR2 LQKENI. This CDR3 contains 19 residues. Trimming pared 2 bases from V and 7 bases from J, leaving 29 bases between.

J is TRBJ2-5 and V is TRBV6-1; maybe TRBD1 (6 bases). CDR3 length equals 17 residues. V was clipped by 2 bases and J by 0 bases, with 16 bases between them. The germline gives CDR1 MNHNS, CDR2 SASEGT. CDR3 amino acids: CASSERVGQPYQETQYF. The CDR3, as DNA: TGTGCCAGCAGTGAAAGGGTGGGACAACCCTACCAAGAGACCCAGTACTTC.

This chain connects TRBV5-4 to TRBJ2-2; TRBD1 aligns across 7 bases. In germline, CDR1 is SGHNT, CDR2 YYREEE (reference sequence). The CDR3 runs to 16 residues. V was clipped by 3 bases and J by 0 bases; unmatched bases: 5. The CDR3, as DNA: TGTGCCAGCAGCTCTACCGGGACAGCGAACACCGGGGAGCTGTTTTTT. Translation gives CASSSTGTANTGELFF.

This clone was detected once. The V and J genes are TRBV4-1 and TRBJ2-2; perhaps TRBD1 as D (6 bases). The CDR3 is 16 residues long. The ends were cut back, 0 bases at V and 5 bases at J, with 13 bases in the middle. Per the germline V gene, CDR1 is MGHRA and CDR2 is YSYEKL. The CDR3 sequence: CASSQDPWDITGELFF. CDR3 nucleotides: TGCGCCAGCAGCCAAGACCCATGGGACATAACCGGGGAGCTGTTTTTT.

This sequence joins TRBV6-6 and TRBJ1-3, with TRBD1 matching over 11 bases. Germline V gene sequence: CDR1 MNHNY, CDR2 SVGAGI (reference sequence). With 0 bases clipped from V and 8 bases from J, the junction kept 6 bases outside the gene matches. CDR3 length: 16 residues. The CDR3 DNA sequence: TGTGCCAGCAGTTACTCGACGCCGGGACAGGGGGACACCATATATTTT. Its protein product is CASSYSTPGQGDTIYF.

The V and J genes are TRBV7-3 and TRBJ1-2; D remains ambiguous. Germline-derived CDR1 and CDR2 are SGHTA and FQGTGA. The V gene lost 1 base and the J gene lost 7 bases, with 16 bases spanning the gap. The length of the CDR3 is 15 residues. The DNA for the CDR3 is TGTGCCAGCAGCTTAAAGGGCAGGAGTTCTAGTGGCTACACCTTC. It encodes CASSLKGRSSSGYTF.

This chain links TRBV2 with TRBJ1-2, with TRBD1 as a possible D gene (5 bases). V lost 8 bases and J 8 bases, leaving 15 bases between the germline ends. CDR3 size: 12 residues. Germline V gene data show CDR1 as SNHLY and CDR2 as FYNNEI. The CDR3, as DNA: TGTGCCAGCCTGACCAGCCCAGGGGGCTACACCTTC. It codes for CASLTSPGGYTF.

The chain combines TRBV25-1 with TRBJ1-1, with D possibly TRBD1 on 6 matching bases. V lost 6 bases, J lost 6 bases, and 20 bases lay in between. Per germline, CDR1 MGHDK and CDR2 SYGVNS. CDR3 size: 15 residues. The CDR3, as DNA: TGTGCCAGCAGACCAACAGGGCTCTCGGGGGCTGAAGCTTTCTTT. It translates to CASRPTGLSGAEAFF.

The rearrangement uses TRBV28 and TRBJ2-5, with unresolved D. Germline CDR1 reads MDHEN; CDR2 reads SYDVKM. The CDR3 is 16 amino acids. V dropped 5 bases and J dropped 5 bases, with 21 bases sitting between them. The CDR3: CASSRSIGLGTETQYF. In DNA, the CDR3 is TGTGCCAGCAGTCGCTCAATCGGCCTTGGCACGGAGACCCAGTACTTC.

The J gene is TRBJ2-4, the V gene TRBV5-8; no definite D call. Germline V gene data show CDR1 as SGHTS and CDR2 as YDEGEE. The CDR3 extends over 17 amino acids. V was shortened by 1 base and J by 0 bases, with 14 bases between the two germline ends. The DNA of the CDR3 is TGTGCCAGCAGCTTGAGGTTTGGGCGGAGAGCCAAAAACATTCAGTACTTC. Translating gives CASSLRFGRRAKNIQYF.

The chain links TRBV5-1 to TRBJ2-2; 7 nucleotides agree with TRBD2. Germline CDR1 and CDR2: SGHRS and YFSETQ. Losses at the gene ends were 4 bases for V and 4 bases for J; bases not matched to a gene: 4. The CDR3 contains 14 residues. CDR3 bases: TGCGCCAGCAGCCTACTAGCGACCACCGGGGAGCTGTTTTTT. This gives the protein CASSLLATTGELFF. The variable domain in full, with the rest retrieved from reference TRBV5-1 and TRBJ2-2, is KAGVTQTPRYLIKTRGQQVTLSCSPISGHRSVSWYQQTPGQGLQFLFEYFSETQRNKGNFPGRFSGRQFSNSRSEMNVSTLELGDSALYLCASSLLATTGELFFGEGSRLTVL.

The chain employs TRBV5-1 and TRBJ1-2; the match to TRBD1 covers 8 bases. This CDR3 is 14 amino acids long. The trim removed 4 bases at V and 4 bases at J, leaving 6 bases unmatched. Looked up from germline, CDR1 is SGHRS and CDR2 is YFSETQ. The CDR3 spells CASSAGGASYGYTF. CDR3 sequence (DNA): TGCGCCAGCAGCGCAGGGGGCGCGAGCTATGGCTACACCTTC.

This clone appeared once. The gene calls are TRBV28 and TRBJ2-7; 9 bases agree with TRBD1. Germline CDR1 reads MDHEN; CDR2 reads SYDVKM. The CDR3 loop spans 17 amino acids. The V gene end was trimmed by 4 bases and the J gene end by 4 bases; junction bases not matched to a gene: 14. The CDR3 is CASSSLPGQGFGYEQYF. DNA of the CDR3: TGTGCCAGCAGTTCGTTACCGGGACAGGGTTTCGGGTACGAGCAGTACTTC.

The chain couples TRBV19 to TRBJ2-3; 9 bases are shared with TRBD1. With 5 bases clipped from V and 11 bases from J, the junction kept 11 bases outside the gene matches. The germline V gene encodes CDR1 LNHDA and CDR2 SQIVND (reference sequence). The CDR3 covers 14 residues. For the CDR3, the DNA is TGTGCCAGTAGTCCCGGGACAGGGAGTCTGAGGCAGTATTTT. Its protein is CASSPGTGSLRQYF.

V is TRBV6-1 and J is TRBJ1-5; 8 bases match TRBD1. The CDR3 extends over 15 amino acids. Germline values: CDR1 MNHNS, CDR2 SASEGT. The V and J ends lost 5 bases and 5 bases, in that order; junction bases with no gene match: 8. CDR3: CASSWGTGLDQPQHF. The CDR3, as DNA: TGTGCCAGCAGTTGGGGGACAGGCCTTGATCAGCCCCAGCATTTT.

The CDR3 coding sequence is TGTGCCAGCAGCTTAACGGGATTTCTTAGCAATCAGCCCCAGCATTTT. This gives the protein CASSLTGFLSNQPQHF. This rearrangement joins TRBV28 to TRBJ1-5; D gene uncertain. The CDR3 length is 16 residues. Between the trimmed V and J ends, which lost 6 bases and 0 bases, there was a span of 15 bases. Germline CDR1 MDHEN, CDR2 SYDVKM.

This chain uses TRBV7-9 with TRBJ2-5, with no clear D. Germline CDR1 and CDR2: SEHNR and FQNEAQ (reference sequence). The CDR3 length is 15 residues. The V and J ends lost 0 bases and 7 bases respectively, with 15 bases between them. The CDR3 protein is CASSLASPSYGTQYF. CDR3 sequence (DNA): TGTGCCAGCAGCTTAGCTTCCCCTTCCTACGGGACCCAGTACTTC.

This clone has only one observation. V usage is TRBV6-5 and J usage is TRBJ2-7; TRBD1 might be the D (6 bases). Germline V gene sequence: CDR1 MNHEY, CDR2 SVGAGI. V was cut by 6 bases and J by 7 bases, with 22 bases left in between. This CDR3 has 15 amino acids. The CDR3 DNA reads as TGTGCCAGCAGCCCCCCCGGCGGGTGGGGGCGGGAGCAGTACTTC. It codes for CASSPPGGWGREQYF.

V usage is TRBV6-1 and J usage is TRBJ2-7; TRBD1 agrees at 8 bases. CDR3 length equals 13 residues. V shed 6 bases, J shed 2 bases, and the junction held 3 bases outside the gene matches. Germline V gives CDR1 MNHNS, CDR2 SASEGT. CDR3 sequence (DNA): TGTGCCAGCAGAGAGACAGGGGCCTACGAGCAGTACTTC. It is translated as CASRETGAYEQYF.

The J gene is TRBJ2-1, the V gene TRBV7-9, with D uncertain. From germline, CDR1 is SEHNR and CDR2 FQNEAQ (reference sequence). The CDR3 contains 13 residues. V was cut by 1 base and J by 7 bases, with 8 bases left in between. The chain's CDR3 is CASSLVFLNEQFF. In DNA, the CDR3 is TGTGCCAGCAGCTTAGTTTTCCTTAATGAGCAGTTCTTC.

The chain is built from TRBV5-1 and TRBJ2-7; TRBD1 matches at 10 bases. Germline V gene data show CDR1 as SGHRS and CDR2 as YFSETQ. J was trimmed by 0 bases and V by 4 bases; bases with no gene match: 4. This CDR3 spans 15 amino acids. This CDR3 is CASSGTGDYSYEQYF. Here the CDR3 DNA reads TGCGCCAGCAGCGGGACAGGGGACTACTCCTACGAGCAGTACTTC.

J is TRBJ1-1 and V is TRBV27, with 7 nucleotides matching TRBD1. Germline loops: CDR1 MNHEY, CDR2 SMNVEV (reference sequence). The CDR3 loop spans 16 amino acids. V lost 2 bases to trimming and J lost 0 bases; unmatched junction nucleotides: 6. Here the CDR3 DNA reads TGTGCCAGCAGTTTAAGCAGGGGGGGGGTGAACACTGAAGCTTTCTTT. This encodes CASSLSRGGVNTEAFF.

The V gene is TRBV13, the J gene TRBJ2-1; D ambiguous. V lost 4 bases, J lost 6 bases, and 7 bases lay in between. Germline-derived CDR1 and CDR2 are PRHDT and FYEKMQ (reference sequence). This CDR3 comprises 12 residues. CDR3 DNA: TGTGCCAGCAGCTCTATTAGCAATGAGCAGTTCTTC. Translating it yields CASSSISNEQFF.